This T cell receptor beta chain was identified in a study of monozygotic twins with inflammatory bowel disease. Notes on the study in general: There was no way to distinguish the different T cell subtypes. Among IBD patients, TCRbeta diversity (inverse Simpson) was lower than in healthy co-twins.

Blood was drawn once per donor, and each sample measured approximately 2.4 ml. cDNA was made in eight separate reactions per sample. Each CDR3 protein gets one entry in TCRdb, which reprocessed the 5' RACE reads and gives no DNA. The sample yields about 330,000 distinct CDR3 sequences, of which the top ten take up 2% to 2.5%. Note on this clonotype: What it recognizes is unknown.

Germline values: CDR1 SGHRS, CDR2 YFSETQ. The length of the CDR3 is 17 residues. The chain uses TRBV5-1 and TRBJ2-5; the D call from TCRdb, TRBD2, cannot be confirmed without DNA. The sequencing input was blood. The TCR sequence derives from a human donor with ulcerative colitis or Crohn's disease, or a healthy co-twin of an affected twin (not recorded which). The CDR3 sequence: CASSSRVGSGGQETQYF.